One and the same sample provided the 4 T cell receptor beta chains below, sequenced in a study of cytomegalovirus exposure and HLA in healthy donors. Here immunoSEQ multiplex PCR was the method, and the copy in TCRdb shows in-frame clones only, minus some. The sample has a few hundred thousand clones, around 80% seen once; the top ten hold more than 12%. Specimen: PBMCs. These receptor sequences come from a woman in her twenties or thirties in good health and CMV-seropositive.

The chain links TRBV30 to TRBJ1-2, with 8 nucleotides matching TRBD1. CDR1 is GTSNPN, CDR2 SVGIG, per germline (reference sequence). CDR3 length: 16 amino acids. Trimming cost V 0 bases and J 6 bases; bases outside gene matches: 12. CDR3 in amino acids: CAWSVWKAQGGDGYTF. CDR3 DNA sequence: TGTGCCTGGAGTGTATGGAAAGCACAGGGGGGGGATGGCTACACCTTC.

This chain links TRBV5-1 with TRBJ1-1; possible D gene TRBD1, 6 bases. This CDR3 comprises 13 residues. The V gene lost 0 bases and the J gene lost 8 bases, with 11 bases spanning the gap. Germline V gene data show CDR1 as SGHRS and CDR2 as YFSETQ. CDR3 DNA sequence: TGCGCCAGCAGCTTGGAAGGGGGGTTAGAAGCTTTCTTT. It specifies CASSLEGGLEAFF.

The chain employs TRBV19 and TRBJ1-2; perhaps TRBD1 as D (5 bases). The V gene's germline CDR1 is LNHDA and CDR2 SQIVND (reference sequence). The CDR3 extends over 13 amino acids. The ends were cut back, 6 bases at V and 0 bases at J, with 8 bases in the middle. The CDR3 sequence is CASRTDTNYGYTF. In nucleotides, the CDR3 is TGTGCCAGTAGGACAGATACTAACTATGGCTACACCTTC.

This clone showed up just a few times. The rearrangement uses TRBV7-6 and TRBJ1-4; maybe TRBD1 (6 bases). This CDR3 is built from 14 residues. With 4 bases removed from V and 7 bases from J, the gap between germline ends came to 13 bases. Germline assignment: CDR1 SGHVS and CDR2 FNYEAQ. In DNA form, the CDR3 reads TGTGCCAGCAGCTCGACAGGATTTGGTGAAAAACTGTTTTTT. It translates to CASSSTGFGEKLFF.